The next 24 T cell receptor beta chains were all read from a single sample in a study of identical twins. TCRdb analysed the 5' RACE reads with MiXCR anew, one entry per CDR3 protein. The sample consists of roughly 280,000 distinct CDR3 sequences, roughly 8.6% of them appearing once. These data were also filed under a second study, of yellow fever vaccine responses in identical twins.

Source material: CD8+ T cells sorted from blood. The origin of the receptors is a woman younger than 30 in good health.

This clonotype was detected ten times or more. The rearrangement uses TRBV27 and TRBJ2-1; 9 nucleotides line up with TRBD1. The CDR3 runs 17 residues. J gave up 3 bases and V 8 bases, and 14 bases lay outside the gene matches. From germline, CDR1 is MNHEY and CDR2 SMNVEV (reference sequence). In nucleotides, the CDR3 is TGTGCCAGCGCCCTACGGTGGACAGGGGAATACTACAATGAGCAGTTCTTC. Protein product: CASALRWTGEYYNEQFF.

The table lists this clonotype with many counts. CDR3 sequence: CASSYSKSRERENIQYF. The CDR3 DNA sequence: TGTGCCAGCAGTTACTCGAAATCGCGGGAGAGGGAAAACATTCAGTACTTC. The V and J genes are TRBV6-2 or TRBV6-3 and TRBJ2-4; 7 nucleotides agree with TRBD2. Germline values: CDR1 MNHEY, CDR2 SVGEGT. The CDR3 is 17 amino acids. The V and J ends lost 0 bases and 5 bases, in that order; junction bases with no gene match: 10.

This clonotype showed up just once. V usage is TRBV20-1 and J usage is TRBJ2-7, with 9 bases that match TRBD1. V lost 3 bases, J lost 2 bases, and 8 bases stayed unmatched. The CDR3 has 15 residues. Germline CDR1 is DFQATT and CDR2 is SNEGSKA (reference sequence). The CDR3 is CSASLLDRGAYEQYF. In nucleotides, the CDR3 is TGCAGTGCTAGTTTGCTAGACAGGGGGGCCTACGAGCAGTACTTC.

This clonotype appeared a few times. CDR3 nucleotide sequence: TGCGCCAGCAGCTCTTTGACACAGAGAACGCAGTATTTT. It is translated as CASSSLTQRTQYF. The rearrangement joins TRBV5-1 to TRBJ2-3; D gene unclear. Germline V lookup: CDR1 SGHRS, CDR2 YFSETQ. V gave up 3 bases and J gave up 9 bases, with 14 bases separating them. The CDR3 consists of 13 residues.

The rearrangement uses TRBV27 and TRBJ2-2; D is undetermined. Trimming took 10 bases from V and 6 from J, leaving 12 bases between them. The CDR3 has 12 residues. From germline, CDR1 is MNHEY and CDR2 SMNVEV (reference sequence). This chain's CDR3 is CATSLIAGELFF. CDR3 in DNA: TGTGCCACCTCCTTGATCGCCGGGGAGCTGTTTTTT.

The chain couples TRBV20-1 to TRBJ2-7, with TRBD2 matching 10 bases. Germline trimming cut 3 bases from V and 6 bases from J; bases unmatched to any gene: 8. The CDR3 is 14 residues long. The germline V gene has CDR1 DFQATT and CDR2 SNEGSKA (reference sequence). The CDR3 nucleotides are TGCAGTGCTAGGCACAGCGGGAGGGAGGTCGAGCAGTACTTC. Translating it yields CSARHSGREVEQYF.

This clonotype was recorded a few times. The rearrangement joins TRBV9 to TRBJ2-2; D uncertain. Trimming pared 0 bases from V and 6 bases from J, leaving 3 bases between. The CDR3 is 12 residues long. CDR1 is SGDLS, CDR2 YYNGEE, per germline. The DNA for the CDR3 is TGTGCCAGCAGCGTAGTGCCCGGGGAGCTGTTTTTT. It specifies CASSVVPGELFF.

This chain joins TRBV4-1 and TRBJ2-7; no clear D gene. CDR1 is MGHRA, CDR2 YSYEKL, per germline. V gave up 0 bases and J gave up 6 bases, with 9 bases separating them. The CDR3 consists of 13 residues. CDR3 region: CASSQESGSEQYF. The CDR3 DNA is TGCGCCAGCAGCCAAGAGTCCGGCTCCGAGCAGTACTTC.

The sample holds a few counts of this clonotype. This sequence joins TRBV29-1 and TRBJ2-5; D gene ambiguous. CDR1 and CDR2 from the germline V gene are SQVTM and ANQGSEA. The V and J ends lost 8 bases and 0 bases respectively, with 13 bases between them. CDR3 length equals 13 residues. The CDR3 coding sequence is TGCAGCTCCCCCGGGCACTACCAAGAGACCCAGTACTTC. This encodes CSSPGHYQETQYF.

The V call is TRBV6-2 or TRBV6-3, the J call TRBJ2-7; 8 bases align to TRBD2. The ends lost 5 bases at V and 3 bases at J; junction bases unmatched: 9. Germline CDR1 MNHEY, CDR2 SVGEGT. The CDR3 consists of 15 residues. For the CDR3, the DNA is TGTGCCAGCAGTAAATTAGCGGGAAATAGCTACGAGCAGTACTTC. Its protein product is CASSKLAGNSYEQYF.

This clonotype was observed at least ten times. The chain recombines TRBV7-9 with TRBJ1-4; 7 bases are a match to TRBD1. This CDR3 has 16 residues. The germline V gene encodes CDR1 SEHNR and CDR2 FQNEAQ (reference sequence). Trimming removed 5 bases from V and 8 bases from J; junction bases left unmatched: 14. CDR3 region: CASSTGVGQDDEKLFF. The DNA for the CDR3 is TGTGCCAGCAGCACCGGAGTCGGACAGGACGACGAAAAACTGTTTTTT.

This clonotype was counted at least ten times. The V and J genes are TRBV4-2 and TRBJ2-7; D gene unclear. This CDR3 contains 13 residues. Trimming pared 1 base from V and 3 bases from J, leaving 7 bases between. Looked up from germline, CDR1 is LGHNA and CDR2 is YNFKEQ. CDR3 in amino acids: CASSQGLYYEQYF. CDR3 DNA: TGTGCCAGCAGCCAAGGGTTGTACTACGAGCAGTACTTC.

This clonotype was seen ten or more times. The V and J genes are TRBV24-1 and TRBJ2-7, with TRBD1 identical over 7 bases. CDR1 and CDR2 from the germline V gene are KGHDR and SFDVKD. V lost 7 bases, J lost 3 bases, and 5 bases stayed unmatched. This CDR3 has 13 amino acids. The CDR3: CATRSRDSYEQYF. The CDR3 DNA sequence: TGTGCCACCAGAAGCCGGGACAGCTACGAGCAGTACTTC.

In its sample, this clonotype was seen many times. V is TRBV20-1 and J is TRBJ1-1, with 9 bases matching TRBD1. There are 13 residues in the CDR3. The V gene's germline CDR1 is DFQATT and CDR2 SNEGSKA (reference sequence). V was clipped by 5 bases and J by 3 bases; unmatched bases: 4. The CDR3 spells CSASGTGHTEAFF. In nucleotides, the CDR3 is TGCAGTGCTTCCGGGACAGGGCACACTGAAGCTTTCTTT.

Ten or more counts support this clonotype. The chain has TRBV28 and TRBJ1-4, with 7 bases identical to TRBD1. The CDR3 is 14 amino acids. Germline V gene data show CDR1 as MDHEN and CDR2 as SYDVKM. The V segment lost 1 base and the J segment 8 bases; nucleotides outside the gene matches: 4. The CDR3 DNA follows: TGTGCCAGCAGTTTATACAGGGGCACGGAAAAACTGTTTTTT. This codes for CASSLYRGTEKLFF.

The rearrangement links TRBV7-9 to TRBJ2-7, with D tentatively TRBD1 (5 bases). CDR1 and CDR2 from the germline V gene are SEHNR and FQNEAQ (reference sequence). Between the trimmed V and J ends, which lost 5 bases and 0 bases, there was a span of 11 bases. The CDR3 is 14 amino acids. CDR3 sequence (DNA): TGTGCCAGCAGCAGGGCAGGGAACTCCTACGAGCAGTACTTC. Translation gives CASSRAGNSYEQYF.

This clonotype was observed a handful of times. The chain is built from TRBV4-3 and TRBJ2-1, with 8 bases fitting TRBD2. The CDR3 is 14 amino acids. Losses at the gene ends were 1 base for V and 8 bases for J; bases not matched to a gene: 4. The germline V gene has CDR1 LGHNA and CDR2 YSLEER. As DNA, the CDR3 is TGCGCCAGCAGCCAAGGACTAGCGTTGGATGAGCAGTTCTTC. Protein: CASSQGLALDEQFF.

This clonotype appeared a few times. The chain is built from TRBV10-3 and TRBJ2-4; perhaps TRBD2 as D (6 bases). The CDR3 sequence is 15 residues long. Per the germline V gene, CDR1 is ENHRY and CDR2 is SYGVKD. V lost 0 bases to trimming and J lost 4 bases, with 10 bases between them. In DNA, the CDR3 is TGTGCCATCAGTGAGTCCGGAGGGAGAAAAAACATTCAGTACTTC. Protein product: CAISESGGRKNIQYF.

The chain couples TRBV9 to TRBJ2-2; 10 bases fit TRBD2. The CDR3 extends over 16 amino acids. Germline V gene data show CDR1 as SGDLS and CDR2 as YYNGEE. V was pared by 3 bases and J by 6 bases, with 8 bases of the junction left unmatched. CDR3 sequence: CASSALAGPGSGELFF. CDR3 nucleotide sequence: TGTGCCAGCAGCGCACTAGCGGGGCCCGGATCCGGGGAGCTGTTTTTT.

This clonotype was counted only a few times. V and J are TRBV7-2 and TRBJ2-1; no definite D call. This CDR3 has 12 amino acids. Trimming left V 5 bases short and J 7 bases short, with 9 bases between. From germline, CDR1 is SGHTA and CDR2 FQGNSA. The CDR3 nucleotides read TGTGCCAGCAGCAGCCTGGGTAATGAGCAGTTCTTC. Its protein is CASSSLGNEQFF.

The sample holds a few counts of this clonotype. CDR3 protein: CASSDFLGNEQFF. The DNA of the CDR3 is TGTGCCAGCAGTGATTTTTTGGGGAATGAGCAGTTCTTC. V and J are TRBV25-1 and TRBJ2-1; D unresolved. The CDR3 contains 13 residues. V dropped 3 bases and J dropped 7 bases, with 10 bases sitting between them. The germline gives CDR1 MGHDK, CDR2 SYGVNS.

The chain combines TRBV4-3 with TRBJ2-7; D is perhaps TRBD2 (6 bases). Germline CDR1 reads LGHNA; CDR2 reads YSLEER. The length of the CDR3 is 15 residues. V lost 0 bases, J lost 6 bases, and 15 bases lay in between. DNA for the CDR3: TGCGCCAGCAGCCAAGACTGGCGGGGTCTGGCCGAGCAGTACTTC. This encodes CASSQDWRGLAEQYF.

This clonotype was found many times. J is TRBJ2-1 and V is TRBV5-1; D possibly corresponds to TRBD2 (7 bases). This CDR3 comprises 14 residues. V lost 0 bases to trimming and J lost 8 bases, with 12 bases between them. Germline V CDR1 and CDR2: SGHRS, YFSETQ. For the CDR3, the DNA is TGCGCCAGCAGCTTGGATCGGGGGGCATATGAGCAGTTCTTC. The encoded protein is CASSLDRGAYEQFF. Full variable domain (rest looked up from reference TRBV5-1 and TRBJ2-1): KAGVTQTPRYLIKTRGQQVTLSCSPISGHRSVSWYQQTPGQGLQFLFEYFSETQRNKGNFPGRFSGRQFSNSRSEMNVSTLELGDSALYLCASSLDRGAYEQFFGPGTRLTVL.

This clonotype has a count of ten or more. CDR3 residues: CASTQAETQYF. In DNA, the CDR3 is TGTGCCAGCACCCAAGCGGAGACCCAGTACTTC. The chain links TRBV6-5 to TRBJ2-5; D unclear. Trimming shortened V by 7 bases and J by 5 bases, and 8 bases separated the two germline ends. CDR3 length: 11 residues. Germline V gene data show CDR1 as MNHEY and CDR2 as SVGAGI.